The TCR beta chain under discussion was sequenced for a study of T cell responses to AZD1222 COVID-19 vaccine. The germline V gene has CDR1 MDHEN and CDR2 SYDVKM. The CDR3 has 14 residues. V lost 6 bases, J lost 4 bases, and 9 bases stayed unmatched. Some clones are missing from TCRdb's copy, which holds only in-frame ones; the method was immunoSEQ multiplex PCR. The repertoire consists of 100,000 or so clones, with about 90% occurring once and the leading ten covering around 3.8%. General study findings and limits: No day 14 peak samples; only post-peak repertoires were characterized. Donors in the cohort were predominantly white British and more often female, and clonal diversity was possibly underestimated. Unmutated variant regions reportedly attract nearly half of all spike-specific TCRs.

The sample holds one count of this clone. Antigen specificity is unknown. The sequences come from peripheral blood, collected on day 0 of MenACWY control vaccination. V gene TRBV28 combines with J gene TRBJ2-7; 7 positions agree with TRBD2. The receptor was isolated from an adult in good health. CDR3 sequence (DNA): TGTGCCAGCAGGGGGGGGGTTTTCCCATACGAGCAGTACTTC. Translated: CASRGGVFPYEQYF.